The 5 T cell receptor beta chains given below trace back to one sample, sequenced in a study of blood T cell repertoires in COVID-19. Repertoires were generated with immunoSEQ multiplex PCR, while TCRdb's copy carries only in-frame clones and drops some. The table records roughly 250,000 clones, roughly nine tenths of them present only once. The sample taken for sequencing was peripheral blood. These receptors were collected from a man in his sixties who had recovered from COVID-19.

The chain has TRBV11-2 and TRBJ2-7, with 7 bases matching TRBD1. The CDR3 extends over 15 amino acids. After removal of 4 bases from V and 4 bases from J, the junction contained 10 bases not matched to a gene. Germline V lookup: CDR1 SGHAT, CDR2 FQNNGV. CDR3 sequence: CASSSTPGTAYEQYV. In DNA, the CDR3 is TGTGCCAGCAGCTCTACGCCCGGGACAGCTTACGAGCAGTACGTC.

This clone was found a few times. The CDR3 loop reads CASKDRGLSGNTIYF. The DNA of the CDR3 is TGTGCCAGCAAAGACAGGGGCCTCTCTGGAAACACCATATATTTT. The chain is built from TRBV6-5 and TRBJ1-3, with 8 bases that match TRBD1. This CDR3 is 15 amino acids long. The junction had 5 bases not matched to a gene; V was cut back by 7 bases and J by 0 bases. Germline lookup yields CDR1 MNHEY and CDR2 SVGAGI.

J is TRBJ2-1 and V is TRBV4-2; 11 nucleotides match TRBD2. V shed 2 bases and J 0 bases; nucleotides not matched to a gene: 3. The CDR3 has 17 residues. Germline V gene sequence: CDR1 LGHNA, CDR2 YNFKEQ. The CDR3 coding sequence is TGTGCCAGCAGCCAACCTGGACTAGCGGGCTCCTACAATGAGCAGTTCTTC. Protein: CASSQPGLAGSYNEQFF.

The chain uses TRBV18 and TRBJ2-2; 8 nucleotides agree with TRBD1. Trimming at V came to 3 bases and at J to 3 bases, leaving 3 bases not matched to a gene. Germline values: CDR1 KGHSH, CDR2 LQKENI. This CDR3 has 15 residues. This CDR3 is CASSPPGGDTGELFF. DNA of the CDR3: TGTGCCAGCTCACCCCCAGGGGGCGACACCGGGGAGCTGTTTTTT. Complete variable domain (other parts from reference TRBV18 and TRBJ2-2): NAGVMQNPRHLVRRRGQEARLRCSPMKGHSHVYWYRQLPEEGLKFMVYLQKENIIDESGMPKERFSAEFPKEGPSILRIQQVVRGDSAAYFCASSPPGGDTGELFFGEGSRLTVL.

The chain is built from TRBV4-2 and TRBJ1-3; D not certain. The germline CDR1 and CDR2 sequences are LGHNA and YNFKEQ. Trimming cost V 0 bases and J 1 base, with 10 bases left between them. The CDR3 has 16 residues. CDR3: CASSQERAGSGNTIYF. For the CDR3, the DNA is TGTGCCAGCAGCCAAGAACGTGCGGGTTCTGGAAACACCATATATTTT.